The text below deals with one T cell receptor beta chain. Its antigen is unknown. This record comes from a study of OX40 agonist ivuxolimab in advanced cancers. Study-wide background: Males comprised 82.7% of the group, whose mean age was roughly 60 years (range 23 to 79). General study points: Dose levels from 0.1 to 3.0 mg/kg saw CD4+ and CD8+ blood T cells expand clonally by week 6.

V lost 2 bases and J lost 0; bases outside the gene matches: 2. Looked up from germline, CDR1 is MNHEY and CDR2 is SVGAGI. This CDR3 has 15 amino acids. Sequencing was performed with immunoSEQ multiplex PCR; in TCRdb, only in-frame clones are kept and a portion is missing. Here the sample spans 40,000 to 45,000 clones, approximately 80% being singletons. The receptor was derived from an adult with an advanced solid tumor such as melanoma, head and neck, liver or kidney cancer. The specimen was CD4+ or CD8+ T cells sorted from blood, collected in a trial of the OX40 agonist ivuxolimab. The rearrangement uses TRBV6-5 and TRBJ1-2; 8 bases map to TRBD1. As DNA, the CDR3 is TGTGCCAGCAGTTACGGGGGACAGGCTAACTATGGCTACACCTTC. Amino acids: CASSYGGQANYGYTF.